These T cell receptor beta chains were read from a single sample in a study of beta chain features in type 1 diabetes. Here immunoSEQ multiplex PCR was the method, and the copy in TCRdb shows in-frame clones only, minus some. Found here are hundreds of thousands of clones, roughly a sixth of them singletons; the top ten hold 0.023%. The sequenced sample consisted of naive CD4+ T cells from blood. The receptors derive from a woman aged 18-29 years in good health. Each CDR3 is given with its conserved first and last residue. The D gene is left open where the match is weak. The size field is filled for only some rows; it gives once, few, many or a size class.

size	V	length	J	D	CDR3	DNA
NA	TRBV7-8	13	TRBJ2-4	NA	CATATVAKNIQYF	TGTGCCACTGCCACCGTAGCCAAAAACATTCAGTACTTC
NA	TRBV4-2	12	TRBJ2-1	NA	CASSDSRDEQFF	TGTGCCAGCAGCGATAGTAGGGATGAGCAGTTCTTC
few	TRBV5-1	15	TRBJ2-1	NA	CASSFQDGVGNEQFF	TGCGCCAGCAGCTTTCAGGACGGAGTGGGCAATGAGCAGTTCTTC
few	TRBV18	15	TRBJ2-1	TRBD1	CASSPIGQGYNEQFF	TGTGCCAGCTCACCAATAGGACAGGGCTACAATGAGCAGTTCTTC
few	TRBV6-1	11	TRBJ2-6	NA	CASSEYNVLTF	TGTGCCAGCAGTGAATACAACGTCCTGACTTTC
few	TRBV27	16	TRBJ1-5	NA	CASSPWRDSGNQPQHF	TGTGCCAGCAGTCCCTGGCGGGATTCGGGCAATCAGCCCCAGCATTTT
NA	TRBV5-1	13	TRBJ2-1	NA	CASSLRVPNEQFF	TGCGCCAGCAGCCTGAGGGTTCCCAATGAGCAGTTCTTC
NA	TRBV6-6	13	TRBJ1-4	TRBD1	CASAGQGSEKLFF	TGTGCCAGCGCGGGACAGGGCTCGGAAAAACTGTTTTTT
NA	TRBV4-3	17	TRBJ2-1	NA	CASSQGPGILLYNEQFF	TGCGCCAGCAGCCAAGGTCCCGGCATTCTCCTCTACAATGAGCAGTTCTTC
NA	TRBV7-9	16	TRBJ2-1	NA	CASSSTNRDTYNEQFF	TGTGCCAGCAGCTCGACGAACCGGGACACCTACAATGAGCAGTTCTTC
NA	TRBV6-1	15	TRBJ1-2	TRBD1	CASSVGQGMNYGYTF	TGTGCCAGCAGTGTAGGACAGGGAATGAACTATGGCTACACCTTC
NA	TRBV7-3	16	TRBJ2-1	TRBD2	CASSLRASGNYNEQFF	TGTGCCAGCAGCTTAAGGGCTAGCGGGAACTACAATGAGCAGTTCTTC
few	TRBV11-2	16	TRBJ2-1	NA	CASSPAHHTGRNEQFF	TGTGCCAGCAGCCCCGCGCACCATACAGGGAGGAATGAGCAGTTCTTC
NA	TRBV2	15	TRBJ1-1	NA	CASSVQGTQNTEAFF	TGTGCCAGCAGTGTCCAAGGTACACAGAACACTGAAGCTTTCTTT
few	TRBV19	18	TRBJ2-1	TRBD2	CASSTKTSRHGVYNEQFF	TGTGCCAGTAGTACCAAGACTAGCCGACACGGAGTCTACAATGAGCAGTTCTTC
NA	TRBV5-1	15	TRBJ2-2	TRBD2	CASSLSGISTGELFF	TGCGCCAGCAGCCTAAGCGGGATAAGCACCGGGGAGCTGTTTTTT
NA	TRBV4-2	15	TRBJ2-3	NA	CASRPSGVGTDTQYF	TGTGCCAGCAGACCCTCGGGAGTAGGTACAGATACGCAGTATTTT
NA	TRBV7-2	18	TRBJ2-7	NA	CASSLARGGGTASYEQYF	TGTGCCAGCAGCTTAGCCCGGGGTGGCGGGACCGCCTCCTACGAGCAGTACTTC
few	TRBV7-8	13	TRBJ2-5	NA	CASSLGGRETQYF	TGTGCCAGCAGCTTAGGAGGACGGGAGACCCAGTACTTC
NA	TRBV6-5	14	TRBJ2-1	TRBD1	CASKRQGSYNEQFF	TGTGCCAGCAAACGACAGGGTAGCTACAATGAGCAGTTCTTC
NA	TRBV13	12	TRBJ2-3	NA	CASRLTGSGQYF	TGTGCCAGCAGACTTACAGGGAGTGGGCAGTATTTT
few	TRBV5-6	15	TRBJ2-1	TRBD1	CASSPDRGRNNEQFF	TGTGCCAGCAGCCCCGACAGGGGGCGAAACAATGAGCAGTTCTTC
NA	TRBV7-2	15	TRBJ2-7	NA	CASSLTPGPKYEQYF	TGTGCCAGCAGCTTAACCCCAGGTCCCAAATACGAGCAGTACTTC
NA	TRBV4-3	15	TRBJ2-5	TRBD2	CASSPAAGGFGTQYF	TGCGCCAGCAGCCCCGCAGCGGGAGGGTTTGGGACCCAGTACTTC
NA	TRBV7-3	17	TRBJ2-5	TRBD2	CASSLTAPRGGGETQYF	TGTGCCAGCAGCTTAACGGCCCCACGGGGGGGAGGAGAGACCCAGTACTTC
NA	TRBV28	13	TRBJ1-2	NA	CASSLGRDYGYTF	TGTGCCAGCAGTTTAGGAAGGGACTATGGCTACACCTTC
few	TRBV5-1	13	TRBJ2-3	NA	CASSDMTGDTQYF	TGCGCCAGCAGCGACATGACAGGAGATACGCAGTATTTT
NA	TRBV19	11	TRBJ2-2	NA	CASSILGELFF	TGTGCCAGTAGTATTCTCGGGGAGCTGTTTTTT